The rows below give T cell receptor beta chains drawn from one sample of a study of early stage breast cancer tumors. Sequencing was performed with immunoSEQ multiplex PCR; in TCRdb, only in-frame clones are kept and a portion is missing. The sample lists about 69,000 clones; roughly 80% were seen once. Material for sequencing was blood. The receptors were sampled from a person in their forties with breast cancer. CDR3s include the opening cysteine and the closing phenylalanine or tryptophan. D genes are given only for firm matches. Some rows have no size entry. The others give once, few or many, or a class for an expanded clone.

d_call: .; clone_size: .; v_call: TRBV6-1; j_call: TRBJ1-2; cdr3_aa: CASSEEGRDGSIGYTF; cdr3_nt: TGTGCCAGCAGTGAAGAGGGCCGGGACGGCTCTATCGGCTACACCTTC
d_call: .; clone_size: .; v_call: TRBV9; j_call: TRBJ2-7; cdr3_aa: CASSVDPTYEQYF; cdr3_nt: TGTGCCAGCAGCGTCGACCCTACCTACGAGCAGTACTTC
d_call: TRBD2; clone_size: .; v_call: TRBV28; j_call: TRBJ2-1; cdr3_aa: CASSFRTRMEQFF; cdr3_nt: TGTGCCAGCAGCTTCAGGACTAGAATGGAGCAGTTCTTC
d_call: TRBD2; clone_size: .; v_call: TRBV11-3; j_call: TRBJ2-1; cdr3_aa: CASSRNPAGVDEQFF; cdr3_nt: TGTGCCAGCAGCCGAAACCCAGCGGGAGTGGATGAGCAGTTCTTC
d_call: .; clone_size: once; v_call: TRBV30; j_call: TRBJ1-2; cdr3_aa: CAWSVTGWANGYTF; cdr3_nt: TGTGCCTGGAGTGTAACAGGGTGGGCGAATGGCTACACCTTC
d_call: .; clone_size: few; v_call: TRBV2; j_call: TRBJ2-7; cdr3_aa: CASSVPYEQYF; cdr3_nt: TGTGCCAGCAGTGTCCCCTACGAGCAGTACTTC
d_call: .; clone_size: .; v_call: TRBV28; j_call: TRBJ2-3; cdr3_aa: CASIPWGTSSTDTQYF; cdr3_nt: TGTGCCAGCATCCCCTGGGGCACGTCTAGCACAGATACGCAGTATTTT
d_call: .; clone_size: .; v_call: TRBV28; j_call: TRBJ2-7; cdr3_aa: CALRGDNSYEQYF; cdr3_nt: TGTGCCCTAAGAGGGGACAACTCCTACGAGCAGTACTTC
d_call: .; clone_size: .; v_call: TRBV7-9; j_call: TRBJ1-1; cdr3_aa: CASSLQSNTEAFF; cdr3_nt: TGTGCCAGCAGCTTACAGTCGAACACTGAAGCTTTCTTT
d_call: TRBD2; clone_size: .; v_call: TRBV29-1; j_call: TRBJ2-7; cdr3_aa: CSVEATTSGRGREQYF; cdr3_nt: TGCAGCGTTGAAGCGACGACTAGCGGGAGGGGTCGCGAGCAGTACTTC
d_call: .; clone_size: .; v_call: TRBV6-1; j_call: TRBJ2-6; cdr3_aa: CASSHEGAGANVLTF; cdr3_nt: TGTGCCAGCAGCCATGAGGGGGCTGGGGCCAACGTCCTGACTTTC
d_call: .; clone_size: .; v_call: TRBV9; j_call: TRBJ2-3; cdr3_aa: CASSPRTTLGTDTQYF; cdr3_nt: TGTGCCAGCAGCCCCCGGACAACCTTGGGCACAGATACGCAGTATTTT
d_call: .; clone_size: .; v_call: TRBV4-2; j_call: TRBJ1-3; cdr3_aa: CASRPTGVGNTIYF; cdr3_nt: TGTGCCAGCAGACCAACGGGGGTTGGAAACACCATATATTTT
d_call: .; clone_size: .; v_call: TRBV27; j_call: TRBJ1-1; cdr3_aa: CASSIGGGSRNTEAFF; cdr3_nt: TGTGCCAGCAGTATCGGTGGAGGGTCTAGGAACACTGAAGCTTTCTTT
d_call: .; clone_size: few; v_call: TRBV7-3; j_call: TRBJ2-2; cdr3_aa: CASSLTGDANTGELFF; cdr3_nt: TGTGCCAGCAGCTTAACAGGGGACGCAAACACCGGGGAGCTGTTTTTT
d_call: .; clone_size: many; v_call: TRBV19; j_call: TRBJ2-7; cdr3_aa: CASSIRDGSYEQYF; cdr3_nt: TGTGCCAGTAGTATCCGGGACGGATCCTACGAGCAGTACTTC
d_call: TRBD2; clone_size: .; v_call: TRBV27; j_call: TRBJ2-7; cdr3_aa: CASSRLASVYEQYF; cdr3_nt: TGTGCCAGCAGTAGACTAGCGAGCGTTTACGAGCAGTACTTC
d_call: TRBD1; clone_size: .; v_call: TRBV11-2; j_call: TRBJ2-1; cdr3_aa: CASSRDRGIGEQFF; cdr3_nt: TGTGCCAGCAGCCGGGACAGGGGGATTGGTGAGCAGTTCTTC
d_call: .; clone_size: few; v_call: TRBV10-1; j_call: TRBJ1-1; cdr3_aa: CASSESLGNTEAFF; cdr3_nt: TGCGCCAGCAGTGAGTCTCTGGGGAACACTGAAGCTTTCTTT
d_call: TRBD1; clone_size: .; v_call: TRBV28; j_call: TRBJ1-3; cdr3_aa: CASSLGTGSSGNTIYF; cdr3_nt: TGTGCCAGCAGTCTCGGGACAGGATCCTCTGGAAACACCATATATTTT
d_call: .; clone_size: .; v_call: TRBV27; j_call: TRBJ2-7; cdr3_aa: CASSLSSGDYEQYF; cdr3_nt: TGTGCCAGCAGTTTATCGTCGGGGGACTACGAGCAGTACTTC
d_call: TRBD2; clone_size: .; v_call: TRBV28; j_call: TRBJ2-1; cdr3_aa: CASSLSAGGPYNEQFF; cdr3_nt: TGTGCCAGCAGTTTATCGGCGGGAGGCCCCTACAATGAGCAGTTCTTC
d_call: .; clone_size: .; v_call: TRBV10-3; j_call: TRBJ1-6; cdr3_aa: CASRGTKEWSPLHF; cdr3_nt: TGTGCCTCCAGAGGGACCAAAGAGTGGTCACCCCTCCACTTT
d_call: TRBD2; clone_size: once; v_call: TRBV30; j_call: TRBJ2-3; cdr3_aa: CAWRGGSTDTQYF; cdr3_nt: TGTGCCTGGCGGGGAGGGTCTACAGATACGCAGTATTTT
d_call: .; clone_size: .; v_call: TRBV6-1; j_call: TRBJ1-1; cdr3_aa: CASSDQADTEAFF; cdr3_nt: TGTGCCAGCAGTGACCAGGCGGACACTGAAGCTTTCTTT
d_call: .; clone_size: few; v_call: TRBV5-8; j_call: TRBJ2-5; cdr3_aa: CASSLGGWDETQYF; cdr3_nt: TGTGCCAGCAGCTTGGGTGGATGGGATGAGACCCAGTACTTC
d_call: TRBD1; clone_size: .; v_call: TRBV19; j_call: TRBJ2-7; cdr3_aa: CASSGTERTEQYF; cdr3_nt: TGTGCCAGCTCCGGGACAGAACGTACGGAGCAGTACTTC
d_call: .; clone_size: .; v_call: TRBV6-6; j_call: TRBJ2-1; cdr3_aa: CASLSRGLGDNEQFF; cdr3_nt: TGTGCCAGCCTCTCACGGGGACTGGGAGATAATGAGCAGTTCTTC
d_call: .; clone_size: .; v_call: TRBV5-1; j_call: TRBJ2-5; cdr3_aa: CASRFGETQYF; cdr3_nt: TGCGCCAGCAGGTTTGGAGAGACCCAGTACTTC
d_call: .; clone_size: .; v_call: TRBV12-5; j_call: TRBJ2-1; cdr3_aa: CASGLSLGVGEQFF; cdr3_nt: TGTGCTAGTGGTTTGAGCCTTGGGGTGGGCGAGCAGTTCTTC
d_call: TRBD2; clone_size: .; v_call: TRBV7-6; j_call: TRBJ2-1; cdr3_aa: CASSFRLAEGEQFF; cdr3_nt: TGTGCCAGCAGCTTCCGACTAGCGGAGGGGGAGCAGTTCTTC
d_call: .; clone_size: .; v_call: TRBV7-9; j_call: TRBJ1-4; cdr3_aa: CASSLVYSSNEKLFF; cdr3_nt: TGTGCCAGCAGCTTAGTGTACTCCAGTAATGAAAAACTGTTTTTT
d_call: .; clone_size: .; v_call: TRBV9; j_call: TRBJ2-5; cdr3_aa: CASSPPSSQETQYF; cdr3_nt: TGTGCCAGCAGCCCCCCTAGCAGCCAAGAGACCCAGTACTTC
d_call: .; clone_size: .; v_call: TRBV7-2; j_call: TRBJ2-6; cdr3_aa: CASSLRQGGLSGANVLTF; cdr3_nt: TGTGCCAGCAGCTTACGACAGGGAGGACTTTCTGGGGCCAACGTCCTGACTTTC
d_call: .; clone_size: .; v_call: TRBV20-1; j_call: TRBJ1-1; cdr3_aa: CSARMDSAFF; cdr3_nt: TGCAGTGCTAGAATGGACTCGGCTTTCTTT
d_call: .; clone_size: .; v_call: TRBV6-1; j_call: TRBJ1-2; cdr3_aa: CASSAPLGQEYGYTF; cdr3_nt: TGTGCCAGCAGTGCCCCCCTTGGGCAGGAATATGGCTACACCTTC
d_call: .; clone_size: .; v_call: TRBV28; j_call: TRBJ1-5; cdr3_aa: CASSLVVRQPQHF; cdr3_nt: TGTGCCAGCAGTTTAGTGGTACGTCAGCCCCAGCATTTT
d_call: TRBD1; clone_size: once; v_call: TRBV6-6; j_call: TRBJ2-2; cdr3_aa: CASSPGQGPGELFF; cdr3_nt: TGTGCCAGCAGCCCGGGACAGGGGCCCGGGGAGCTGTTTTTT
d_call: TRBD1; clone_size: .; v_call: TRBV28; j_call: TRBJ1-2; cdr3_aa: CASSLSGTGGAYGYTF; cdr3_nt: TGTGCCAGCAGTTTAAGCGGGACAGGGGGCGCCTATGGCTACACCTTC
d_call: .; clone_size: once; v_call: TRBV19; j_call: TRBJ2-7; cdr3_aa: CASSIETPGDYEQYF; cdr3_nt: TGTGCCAGTAGTATTGAAACCCCAGGAGACTACGAGCAGTACTTC
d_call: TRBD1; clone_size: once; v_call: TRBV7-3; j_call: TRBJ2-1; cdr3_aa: CASSLLGQGLDEQFF; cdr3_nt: TGTGCCAGCAGCTTATTGGGACAGGGTTTAGATGAGCAGTTCTTC
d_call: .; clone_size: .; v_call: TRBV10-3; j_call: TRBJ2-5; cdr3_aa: CAISAQLQETQYF; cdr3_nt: TGTGCCATCAGTGCTCAGCTCCAAGAGACCCAGTACTTC
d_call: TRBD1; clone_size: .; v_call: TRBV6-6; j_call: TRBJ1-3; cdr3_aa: CASRQGSGNTIYF; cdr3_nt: TGTGCCAGCAGACAGGGGAGTGGAAACACCATATATTTT
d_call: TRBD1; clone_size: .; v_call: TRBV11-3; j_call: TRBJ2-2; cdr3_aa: CASSSDVRGPTGELFF; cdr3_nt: TGTGCCAGCAGCTCCGATGTGAGGGGGCCCACCGGGGAGCTGTTTTTT
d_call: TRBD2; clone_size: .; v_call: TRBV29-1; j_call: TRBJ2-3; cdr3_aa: CSAPGTSGRGAQYF; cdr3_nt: TGCAGCGCCCCGGGGACTAGCGGGAGAGGGGCGCAGTATTTT
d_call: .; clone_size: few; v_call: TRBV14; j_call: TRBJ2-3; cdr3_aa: CASSHKIGFWDTDTQYF; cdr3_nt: TGTGCCAGCAGCCATAAAATTGGGTTTTGGGACACAGATACGCAGTATTTT
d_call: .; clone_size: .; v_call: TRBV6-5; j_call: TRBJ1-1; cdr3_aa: CASSYSWGDTEAFF; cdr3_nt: TGTGCCAGCAGTTACAGTTGGGGAGATACTGAAGCTTTCTTT
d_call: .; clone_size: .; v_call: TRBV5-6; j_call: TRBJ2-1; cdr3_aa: CASSLTFRFDNEQFF; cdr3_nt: TGTGCCAGCAGCTTGACTTTTAGGTTTGACAATGAGCAGTTCTTC
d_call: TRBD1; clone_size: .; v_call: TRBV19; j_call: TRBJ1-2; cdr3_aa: CASSTPRTGGDYGYTF; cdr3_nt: TGTGCCAGTAGTACACCCCGCACAGGGGGTGACTATGGCTACACCTTC
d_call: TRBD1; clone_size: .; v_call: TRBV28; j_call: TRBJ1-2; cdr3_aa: CASSSGTGDYGYTF; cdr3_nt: TGTGCCAGCAGTTCAGGCACAGGGGACTATGGCTACACCTTC
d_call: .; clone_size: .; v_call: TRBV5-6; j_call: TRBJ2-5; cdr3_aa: CASSLPQGGKTQYF; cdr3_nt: TGTGCCAGCAGCTTGCCGCAGGGGGGAAAGACCCAGTACTTC
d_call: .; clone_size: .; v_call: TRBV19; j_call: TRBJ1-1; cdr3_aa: CASSQGGDTEAFF; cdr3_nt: TGTGCCAGTAGCCAGGGAGGAGACACTGAAGCTTTCTTT
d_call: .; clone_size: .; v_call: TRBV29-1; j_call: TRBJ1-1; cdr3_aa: CSVGGGWNTEAFF; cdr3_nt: TGCAGCGTTGGGGGGGGCTGGAACACTGAAGCTTTCTTT
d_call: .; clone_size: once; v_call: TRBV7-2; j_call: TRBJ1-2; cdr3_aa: CASSLGQHYGYTF; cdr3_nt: TGTGCCAGCAGCCTAGGACAGCACTATGGCTACACCTTC
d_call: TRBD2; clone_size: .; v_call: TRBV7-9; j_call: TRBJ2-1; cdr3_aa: CASSLRTSGSRNEQFF; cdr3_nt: TGTGCCAGCAGCTTAAGGACTAGCGGGAGCCGCAATGAGCAGTTCTTC
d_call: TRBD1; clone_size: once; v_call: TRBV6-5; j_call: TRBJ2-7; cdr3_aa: CASSYSKAGGTYEQYF; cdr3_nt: TGTGCCAGCAGTTACTCGAAGGCAGGGGGCACCTACGAGCAGTACTTC
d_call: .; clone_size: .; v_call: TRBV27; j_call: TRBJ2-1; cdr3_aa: CASSLALQSSYNEQFF; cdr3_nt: TGTGCCAGCAGTTTAGCACTCCAGAGCTCCTACAATGAGCAGTTCTTC
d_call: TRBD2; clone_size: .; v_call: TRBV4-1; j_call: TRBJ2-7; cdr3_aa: CASSQDRSTSGRFGRTYEQYF; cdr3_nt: TGCGCCAGCAGCCAAGATCGGTCGACTAGCGGGAGATTCGGCCGTACATACGAGCAGTACTTC
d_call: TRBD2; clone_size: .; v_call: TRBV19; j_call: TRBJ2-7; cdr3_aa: CASSMVLANSYEQYF; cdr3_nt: TGTGCCAGTAGTATGGTACTAGCGAACTCCTACGAGCAGTACTTC
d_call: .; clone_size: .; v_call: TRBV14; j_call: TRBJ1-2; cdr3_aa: CASSQDLRYGYTF; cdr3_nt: TGTGCCAGCAGCCAAGACCTACGCTATGGCTACACCTTC